This TCR beta chain was sequenced during a study of T-cell reconstitution after alpha-beta-depleted transplantation in children. Study conclusions and caveats: From surviving recipient T cells and thymic progenitors came the high day-60 TCRbeta diversity observed in some patients. In patients about two months after transplant, alpha-beta T cells reportedly arose from several hundred expanded graft clones. From newly produced T cells came most of the T-cell counts and diversity one year after transplant.

This clonotype was counted at least ten times. Its antigen is currently unknown. During its preparation, the TCRbeta library received unique molecular identifiers. TCRdb processed the PCR reads anew with MiXCR; each CDR3 protein has one entry. Among approximately 490,000 distinct CDR3 sequences listed, 10% were seen once. The CDR3 contains 13 residues. Germline V CDR1 and CDR2: SQVTM, ANQGSEA. The trim removed 4 bases at V and 0 bases at J, leaving 2 bases unmatched. This chain links TRBV29-1 with TRBJ2-7, with 8 bases lining up with TRBD1. The origin of this receptor is a child aged 2 to 15 with inherited bone marrow failure, due to receive a stem cell transplant. The source material was PBMCs, sampled before TCRalphabeta/CD19-depleted stem cell transplant. Here the CDR3 DNA reads TGCAGCGTTGTGACAGGGGTCTCCTACGAGCAGTACTTC. This codes for CSVVTGVSYEQYF.